The clone carrying this T cell receptor (beta chain) was seen repeatedly, ten times or more. These data are taken from a study of T cells in Graves' hyperthyroidism and ophthalmopathy. TCR beta CDR3 regions were amplified from RNA. An initial round of RT-PCR targeting the TCR CDR3 relied on the HTBI primer set. Via MiXCR, TCRdb re-called the multiplex PCR reads, giving one row per CDR3 protein. Of nearly 750,000 distinct CDR3 sequences in the sample, 30% to 40% were seen once. Trimming stripped 1 base from V and 2 bases from J, with 8 bases between. The germline gives CDR1 MNHNS, CDR2 SASEGT. This CDR3 has 15 residues. Calling Graves' hyperthyroidism stable meant ophthalmopathy did not progress within 18 months.

This receptor was taken from a woman between 40 and 50 years old with Graves' hyperthyroidism. What was sequenced was blood. This sequence joins TRBV6-1 and TRBJ2-2, with TRBD2 as a possible D gene (6 bases). CDR3 amino acids: CASSEEGLNTGELFF. CDR3 nucleotides: TGTGCCAGCAGTGAAGAGGGACTTAACACCGGGGAGCTGTTTTTT.